A selection of T cell receptor beta chains follows, all from one sample in a study of blood T cells in healthy people across ages. TCRdb passed the 5' RACE reads through MiXCR, listing each CDR3 protein once. Of 700,000 to 850,000 distinct CDR3 sequences listed, 50% to 65% are singletons. Sequencing input: blood. These TCRs come from a man at least 80 years old in good health. Both conserved end residues are part of each CDR3. The order of the fields is CDR3 length, V gene, clone size, J gene, D gene, CDR3 DNA, CDR3 protein. D genes are given only for firm matches. Clone size is shown for a subset of rows, as once, few, many or a class of expanded clone.

14,TRBV5-1,NA,TRBJ2-7,NA,TGCGCCAGCAGCTTAGAACAACAGGGATTGGTGCAGTACTTC,CASSLEQQGLVQYF
13,TRBV5-1,NA,TRBJ1-2,NA,TGCGCCAGCAGCACACTGACATCAGATGGCTACACCTTC,CASSTLTSDGYTF
15,TRBV6-1,few,TRBJ2-1,NA,TGTGCCAGCAGCGGGGGGCCTGGGGCCTACAATGAGCAGTTCTTC,CASSGGPGAYNEQFF
14,TRBV20-1,once,TRBJ2-7,NA,TGCAGTGCAGCAGGGACGGCGGTATCCTACGAGCAGTACTTC,CSAAGTAVSYEQYF
15,TRBV5-1,NA,TRBJ2-3,TRBD1,TGCGCCAGCAACTTGGCAGGGGGTATCGGAGATACGCAGTATTTT,CASNLAGGIGDTQYF
16,TRBV6-6,NA,TRBJ2-7,TRBD2,TGTGCCAGCAGTACTGGGACTAGCGACGCGACCTACGAGCAGTACTTC,CASSTGTSDATYEQYF
13,TRBV2,NA,TRBJ1-2,TRBD1,TGTGCCAGCAGCACAGGGGGGCTGGGTGGCTACACCTTC,CASSTGGLGGYTF
15,TRBV5-1,NA,TRBJ2-7,TRBD2,TGCGCCGGCAGTCACGGACTAGCGGGACCCTACGAGCAGTACTTC,CAGSHGLAGPYEQYF
14,TRBV7-9,NA,TRBJ2-3,NA,TGTGCCAGCAGCTTAAGACCTGCTCCAGATACGCGGTATTTT,CASSLRPAPDTRYF
14,TRBV19,NA,TRBJ2-7,TRBD1,TGTGCCAGTAGTACCGGGACAGGGAACTACGAGCAGTACTTC,CASSTGTGNYEQYF
14,TRBV10-2,few,TRBJ1-2,NA,TGCGCCAGCAGTGAGTCCCGGTTTCCGACGGGCTACACCTTC,CASSESRFPTGYTF
13,TRBV15,few,TRBJ2-7,NA,TGTGCCACCAGCAGAGATCCCTTTTACGAGCAGTACTTC,CATSRDPFYEQYF
15,TRBV3-1,NA,TRBJ2-7,TRBD2,TGTGCCAGCAGCCTGACTAGCGGGGCTCCCTACGAGCAGTACTTC,CASSLTSGAPYEQYF
16,TRBV12-3/TRBV12-4,NA,TRBJ1-5,TRBD1,TGTGCCAGCAGTCTAACCGGGACAGGGGGCGATCAGCCCCAGCATTTT,CASSLTGTGGDQPQHF
15,TRBV2,few,TRBJ2-5,TRBD1,TGTGCCAGCAGTGACCAGGGGGCTAACCAAGAGACCCAGTACTTC,CASSDQGANQETQYF
17,TRBV4-1,few,TRBJ2-6,NA,TGCGCCAGCAGCCCCTCCGAGACAAACTCTGGGGCCAACGTCCTGACTTTC,CASSPSETNSGANVLTF
16,TRBV28,NA,TRBJ1-5,NA,TGTGCCAGCAGTATCATCGGCAGGGTGAACAATCAGCCCCAGCATTTT,CASSIIGRVNNQPQHF
13,TRBV5-4,NA,TRBJ2-2,NA,TGTGCCAGCAGTTCGGGGTCTTCCGGGGAGCTGTTTTTT,CASSSGSSGELFF
16,TRBV5-1,few,TRBJ2-7,TRBD2,TGCGCCAGCAGCGTTGGACGGCGGGAGGGCGTCAACGAGCAGTACTTC,CASSVGRREGVNEQYF
16,TRBV12-3/TRBV12-4,once,TRBJ2-2,TRBD1,TGTGCCAGCAGCCCTAGACAGGGGGCGCGCACCGGGGAGCTGTTTTTT,CASSPRQGARTGELFF